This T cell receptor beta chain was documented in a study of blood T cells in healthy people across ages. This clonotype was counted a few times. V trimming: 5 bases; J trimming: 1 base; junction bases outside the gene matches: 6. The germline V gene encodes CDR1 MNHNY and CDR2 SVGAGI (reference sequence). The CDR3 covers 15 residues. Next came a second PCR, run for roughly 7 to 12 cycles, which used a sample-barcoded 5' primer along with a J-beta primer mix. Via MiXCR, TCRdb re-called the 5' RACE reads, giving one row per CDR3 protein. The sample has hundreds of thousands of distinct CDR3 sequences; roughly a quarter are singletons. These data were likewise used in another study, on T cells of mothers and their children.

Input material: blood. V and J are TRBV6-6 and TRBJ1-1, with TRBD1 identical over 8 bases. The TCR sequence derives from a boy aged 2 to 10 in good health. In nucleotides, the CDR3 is TGTGCCAGCAGTGGCACGACAGGGGCGAACACTGAAGCTTTCTTT. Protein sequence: CASSGTTGANTEAFF.